Only one count was recorded for the clone carrying this T cell receptor beta chain. The antigen is undetermined. Some clones are missing from TCRdb's copy, which holds only in-frame ones; the method was immunoSEQ multiplex PCR. The table includes millions of clones, 90% to 95% detected once. From germline, CDR1 is LNHDA and CDR2 SQIVND (reference sequence). Trimming stripped 4 bases from V and 2 bases from J, with 11 bases between. The CDR3 loop spans 14 amino acids. The sample belongs to a study of shared clonotypes between healthy human individuals. Study results and limitations: Sorted-subset samples were not fully sequenced, rarefaction indicated.

V usage is TRBV19 and J usage is TRBJ1-2, with a possible D match to TRBD1 (5 bases). Material for sequencing was naive CD4+ T cells sorted from blood. This sample's subset: CD45RA+ positively selected. The TCR comes from a man aged 18 to 30 in good health. CDR3 coding DNA: TGTGCCAGTAGTAGCCCGCAGGGAAACTATGGCTACACCTTC. Amino acids: CASSSPQGNYGYTF.